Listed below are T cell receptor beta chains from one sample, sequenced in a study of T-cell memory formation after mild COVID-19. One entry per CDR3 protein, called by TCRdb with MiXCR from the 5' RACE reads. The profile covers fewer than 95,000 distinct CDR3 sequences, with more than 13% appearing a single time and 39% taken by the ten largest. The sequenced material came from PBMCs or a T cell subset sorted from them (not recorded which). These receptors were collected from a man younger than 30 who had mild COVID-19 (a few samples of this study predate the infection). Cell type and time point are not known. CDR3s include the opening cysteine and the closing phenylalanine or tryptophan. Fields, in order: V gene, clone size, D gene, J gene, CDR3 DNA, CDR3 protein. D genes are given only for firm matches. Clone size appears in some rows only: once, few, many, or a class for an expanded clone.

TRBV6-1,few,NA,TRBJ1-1,TGTGCCAGCAGTGAAGCTGGCGACAGTTTTCAGTTAAGAGCTTTCTTT,CASSEAGDSFQLRAFF
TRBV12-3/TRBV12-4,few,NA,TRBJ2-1,TGTGCCAGCAGTTTCCCGAGTTTGGATGTCGATGAGCAGTTCTTC,CASSFPSLDVDEQFF
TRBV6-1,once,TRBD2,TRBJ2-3,TGTGCCAGCAGTGTTAGCGGGGGGGGCACAGATACGCAGTATTTT,CASSVSGGGTDTQYF
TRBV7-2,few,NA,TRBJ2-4,TGTGCCAGCAGCCCCATCCCGGGCCCCCTCGCCATTCAGTACTTC,CASSPIPGPLAIQYF
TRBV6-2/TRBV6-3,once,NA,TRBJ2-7,TGTGCCAGCAGATACTGGACCGAGTACGAGCAGTACTTC,CASRYWTEYEQYF
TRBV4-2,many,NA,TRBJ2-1,TGTGCCAGCAGCCCCCGACTGCACAATGAGCAGTTCTTC,CASSPRLHNEQFF
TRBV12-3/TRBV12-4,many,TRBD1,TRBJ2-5,TGTGCCAGCACCTTGGACAGGTCGGGCCAAGAGACCCAGTACTTC,CASTLDRSGQETQYF
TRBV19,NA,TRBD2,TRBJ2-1,TGTGCCAGTAGTATCTCTAGCGGGGGGTTGCCTGAGCAGTTCTTC,CASSISSGGLPEQFF
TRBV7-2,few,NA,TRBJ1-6,TGTGCCAGCAGCTTAAGGGCGGCCAGCATATCCCCCCCAAATTCACCCCTCCACTTT,CASSLRAASISPPNSPLHF
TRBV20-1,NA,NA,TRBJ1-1,TGCAGTGCTAATCTGGCCTCTTGGAACACTGAAGCTTTCTTT,CSANLASWNTEAFF
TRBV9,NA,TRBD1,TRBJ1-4,TGTGCCAGCAGCGGACAGGGGGATAATGAAAAACTGTTTTTT,CASSGQGDNEKLFF
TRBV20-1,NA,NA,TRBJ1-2,TGCAGTGCTAGAGATACCGCTTGGGGGAACTATGGCTACACCTTC,CSARDTAWGNYGYTF
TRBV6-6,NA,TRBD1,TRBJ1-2,TGTGCCAGCAGTTACAACTACCAGACAGGGGACTATGGCTACACCTTC,CASSYNYQTGDYGYTF
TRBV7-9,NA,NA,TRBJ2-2,TGTGCCAGCAGCTTAATACGGCCAGGAACGGGGGACACCGGGGAGCTGTTTTTT,CASSLIRPGTGDTGELFF
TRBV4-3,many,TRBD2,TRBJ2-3,TGCGCCAGCAGCCAAGATACTAGCGGGGGGGCCGCAGATACGCAGTATTTT,CASSQDTSGGAADTQYF
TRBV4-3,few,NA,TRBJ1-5,TGCGCCAGCAGCCAAGAGTGGGGGGGCCATCAGCCCCAGCATTTT,CASSQEWGGHQPQHF
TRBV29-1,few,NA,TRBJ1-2,TGCAGCGTTTCTGGATGGGGGGGCGAGGGCTATGGCTACACCTTC,CSVSGWGGEGYGYTF
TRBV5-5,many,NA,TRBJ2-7,TGTGCCAGCAGCTTGGGCGCCGAGCAGTACTTC,CASSLGAEQYF
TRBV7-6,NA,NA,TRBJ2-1,TGTGCCAGCAGCTCACAGAGCAATGAGCAGTTCTTC,CASSSQSNEQFF
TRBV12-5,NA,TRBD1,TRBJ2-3,TGTGCTAGTGGTCCGGGACAGCGAAGCACAGATACGCAGTATTTT,CASGPGQRSTDTQYF
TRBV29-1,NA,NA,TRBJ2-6,TGCAGCGTTGTCAGGTCTGGGGCCAACGTCCTGACTTTC,CSVVRSGANVLTF
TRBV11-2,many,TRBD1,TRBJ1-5,TGTGCCAGCAGCTTAGGTAACAGGGGAAGGCAGCCCCAGCATTTT,CASSLGNRGRQPQHF
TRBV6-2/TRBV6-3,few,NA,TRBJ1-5,TGTGCCAGCAGTTTCCAGGGCGACCGGCGCAATCAGCCCCAGCATTTT,CASSFQGDRRNQPQHF
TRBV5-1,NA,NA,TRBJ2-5,TGCGCCAGCAGCTCACGGGCCCAAGAGACCCAGTACTTC,CASSSRAQETQYF
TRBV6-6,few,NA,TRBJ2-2,TGTGCCAGCAGTTATTATCCAGAGACCACCGGGGAGCTGTTTTTT,CASSYYPETTGELFF
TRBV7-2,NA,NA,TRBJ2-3,TGTGCCAGCAGCTTGCTTCTTCCAGATACGCAGTATTTT,CASSLLLPDTQYF
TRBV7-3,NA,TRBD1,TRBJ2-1,TGTGCCAGCAGCTTATACAGGGGCAATGAGCAGTTCTTC,CASSLYRGNEQFF
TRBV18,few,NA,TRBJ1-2,TGTGCCAGCTCACTCACAAGGGCCTCAGGCTATGGCTACACCTTC,CASSLTRASGYGYTF
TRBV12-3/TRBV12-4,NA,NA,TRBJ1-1,TGTGCCAGCAGTTTAGGAGGCCAGACTGAAGCTTTCTTT,CASSLGGQTEAFF
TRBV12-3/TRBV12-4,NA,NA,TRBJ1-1,TGTGCCAGCAGTTTGACACTAATCATGAACACTGAAGCTTTCTTT,CASSLTLIMNTEAFF
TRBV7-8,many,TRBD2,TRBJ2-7,TGTGCCAGCAGCCCCGGGACTAGCGGTTACGAGCAGTACTTC,CASSPGTSGYEQYF
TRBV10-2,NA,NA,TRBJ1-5,TGCGCCAGCAGTTTGGTCAGGGATTTTCAGCCCCAGCATTTT,CASSLVRDFQPQHF
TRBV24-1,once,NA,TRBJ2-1,TGTGCCACCAGTGGGGCGGGGAGCTCCTACAATGAGCAGTTCTTC,CATSGAGSSYNEQFF
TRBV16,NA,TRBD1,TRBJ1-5,TGTGCCAGCGGGACAGCAGAGCACTATCAGCCCCAGCATTTT,CASGTAEHYQPQHF
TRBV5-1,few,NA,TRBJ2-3,TGCGCCAGCAGACGTTGGGGACTCACAGATACGCAGTATTTT,CASRRWGLTDTQYF
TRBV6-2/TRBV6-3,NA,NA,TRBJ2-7,TGTGCCAGCAGTTACTCCTCGAGCTCACAGTGGTACGAGCTGTACTTC,CASSYSSSSQWYELYF
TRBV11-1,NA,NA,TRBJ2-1,TGTGCCAGCAGCGTTGGACAGAACTACAATGAGCAGTTCTTC,CASSVGQNYNEQFF
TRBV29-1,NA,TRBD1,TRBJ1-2,TGCAGCGTTGTCTCGCAGGGGGTCTATGGCTACACCTTC,CSVVSQGVYGYTF
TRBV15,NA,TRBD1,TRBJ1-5,TGTGCCACCAGCGGGACCCGGGACAGGTGGGGGGAATATAGCAATCAGCCCCAGCATTTT,CATSGTRDRWGEYSNQPQHF
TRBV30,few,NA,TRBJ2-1,TGTGCCTGGAGTGTACAGTCTAAGAATGAGCAGTTCTTC,CAWSVQSKNEQFF
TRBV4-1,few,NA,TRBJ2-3,TGCGCCAGCTCTCTATTTAGGGACACAGATACGCAGTATTTT,CASSLFRDTDTQYF
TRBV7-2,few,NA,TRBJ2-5,TGTGCCAGCAGCTTAGACTGGTTCTTGGGCTCAGAGACCCAGTACTTC,CASSLDWFLGSETQYF
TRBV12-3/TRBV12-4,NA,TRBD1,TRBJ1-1,TGTGCCAGCAGTCCCGGACAGGCCGGTGGCACTGAAGCTTTCTTT,CASSPGQAGGTEAFF
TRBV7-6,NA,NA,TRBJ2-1,TGTGCCAGCAGCTCCAATTATGAGCAGTTCTTC,CASSSNYEQFF